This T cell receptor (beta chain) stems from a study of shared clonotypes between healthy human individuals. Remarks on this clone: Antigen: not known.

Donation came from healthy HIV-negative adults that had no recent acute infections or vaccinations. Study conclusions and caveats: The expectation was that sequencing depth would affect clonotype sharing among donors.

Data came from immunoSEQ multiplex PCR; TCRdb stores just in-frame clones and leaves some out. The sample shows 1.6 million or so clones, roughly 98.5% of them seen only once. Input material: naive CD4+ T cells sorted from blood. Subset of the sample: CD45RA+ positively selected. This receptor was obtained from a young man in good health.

In DNA form, the CDR3 reads TGTGCCAGCAGCCTAGTCATAGCCGGGGAGCTGTTTTTT. Encoded protein: CASSLVIAGELFF. The chain is built from TRBV6-5 and TRBJ2-2; D not resolved. CDR1 and CDR2 from the germline V gene are MNHEY and SVGAGI. This CDR3 is 13 amino acids long. V gave up 6 bases and J gave up 6 bases, with 11 bases separating them.